What follows describes a single TCR beta chain. A much larger clonotype is one base distant, so this may be a read error. CDR1 and CDR2 from the germline V gene are SQVTM and ANQGSEA. The ends were cut back, 2 bases at V and 2 bases at J, with 13 bases in the middle. The CDR3 runs to 15 residues. The data stem from a study of tumor-infiltrating lymphocytes in primary liver carcinoma. Study as a whole: The patients comprised men and women between the ages of 30 and 69 years. All lesions had stage T1-T3 N0M0 and roughly 4 to 11 cm widths.

cDNA specific to TCR beta was made from around 470 ng of total RNA, with a constant-region primer employed for priming. What produced the TCR beta libraries was three nested multiplex PCR rounds using slightly modified ARM-PCR. With TRBV1-TRBV30 forward primers and a C-beta reverse primer, the first two PCR rounds were run for around 10 cycles each. TCRdb re-derived calls from the multiplex PCR reads in MiXCR, one entry per CDR3 protein. The sample includes about 300,000 distinct CDR3 sequences, more than 55% of them seen just once. Germline DNA was also extracted, while the blood RNA originated from unsorted whole blood. Donors were untreated and chronically infected with HBV.

Sequencing was performed on peripheral blood. The source of this sequence is a man aged 40-49 years with primary liver carcinoma and hepatitis B virus infection. The chain uses TRBV29-1 and TRBJ2-1; TRBD2 might be the D (7 bases). CDR3 amino acids: CSVELGGATYNEQFF. DNA of the CDR3: TGCAGCGTTGAATTGGGGGGGGCTACCTACAATGAGCAGTTCTTC.